What follows is one T cell receptor beta chain and its context. Its antigen remains unidentified. A multiplex PCR was run with 60 Vbeta primers and 13 Jbeta primers. Here immunoSEQ multiplex PCR was the method, and the copy in TCRdb shows in-frame clones only, minus some. The sample holds over 100,000 clones. This sample is drawn from a study of cytomegalovirus exposure and HLA in healthy donors. Study-level points and caveats: Solely CMV serostatus was available to characterize immune exposure. Testing in vitro showed a few CMV-associated chains specific for CMV antigens. On later analysis, the bulk of CMV-associated TCR beta chains appeared to be HLA-restricted.

CDR1 MDHEN and CDR2 SYDVKM come from the germline V gene. V lost 2 bases and J lost 7, with 9 bases in between. This CDR3 region has 13 residues. This sequence joins TRBV28 and TRBJ1-5; D is perhaps TRBD1 (5 bases). The receptor comes from a young man in good health and CMV-seronegative. Sequencing was carried out using PBMCs. The CDR3 sequence is CASSLAQGQPQHF. CDR3 nucleotide sequence: TGTGCCAGCAGTTTAGCTCAGGGACAGCCCCAGCATTTT.